Listed here are 15 T cell receptor beta chains from one sample, sequenced in a study of blood T cell repertoires in COVID-19. Sequencing used immunoSEQ multiplex PCR; TCRdb keeps in-frame clones, though not all of them. The sample records 200,000 to 250,000 clones, around 83% being singletons. Material: peripheral blood. The source is a man in his forties with acute or convalescent COVID-19.

This chain links TRBV9 with TRBJ2-1; 12 bases map to TRBD2. Germline trimming cut 4 bases from V and 7 bases from J; bases unmatched to any gene: 24. The CDR3 spans 21 residues. Per the germline V gene, CDR1 is SGDLS and CDR2 is YYNGEE. CDR3 DNA: TGTGCCAGCAGCCGAACGTCGGGGAGACTAGCGGGGGAACCCGCGGTTAATGAGCAGTTCTTC. Its translation: CASSRTSGRLAGEPAVNEQFF.

The chain employs TRBV11-2 and TRBJ1-2, with D unresolved. CDR1 SGHAT and CDR2 FQNNGV come from the germline V gene. The ends were cut back, 5 bases at V and 9 bases at J, with 13 bases in the middle. This CDR3 contains 12 residues. CDR3 region: CASSTYWESYTF. CDR3 sequence (DNA): TGTGCCAGCAGCACATACTGGGAGAGCTACACCTTC.

The chain couples TRBV19 to TRBJ1-1; possibly TRBD1 for D (6 bases). Germline V CDR1 and CDR2: LNHDA, SQIVND (reference sequence). The CDR3 runs to 14 residues. The V and J ends lost 1 base and 4 bases respectively, with 10 bases between them. The CDR3 bases are TGTGCCAGTAGTATAGCACAGGGTAGCACTGAAGCTTTCTTT. The encoded protein is CASSIAQGSTEAFF.

This clone was recorded only once. This chain uses TRBV5-6 with TRBJ1-5, with D possibly matching TRBD1 (6 bases). Germline values: CDR1 SGHDT, CDR2 YYEEEE. The CDR3 loop spans 17 amino acids. Trimming left V 0 bases short and J 0 bases short, with 13 bases between. The DNA for the CDR3 is TGTGCCAGCAGCTTGGCAGGGGCGGCGACTAGCAATCAGCCCCAGCATTTT. Its protein product is CASSLAGAATSNQPQHF.

The chain employs TRBV6-5 and TRBJ2-7, with TRBD1 matching 11 bases. This CDR3 is 16 amino acids long. V lost 0 bases, J lost 4 bases, and 5 bases stayed unmatched. Germline lookup yields CDR1 MNHEY and CDR2 SVGAGI. The CDR3 region has the DNA TGTGCCAGCAGTTACTCCCCGGACAGGGGGCGGTACGAGCAGTACTTC. Translated, it gives CASSYSPDRGRYEQYF.

V usage is TRBV6-5 and J usage is TRBJ2-3; 7 nucleotides match TRBD2. Looked up from germline, CDR1 is MNHEY and CDR2 is SVGAGI. The CDR3 is made up of 11 amino acids. With 5 bases clipped from V and 8 bases from J, the junction kept 1 base outside the gene matches. CDR3 sequence: CASSREGTQYF. The CDR3 nucleotides are TGTGCCAGCAGTAGGGAGGGTACGCAGTATTTT.

The chain uses TRBV18 and TRBJ1-5; D is unclear. Trimming pared 6 bases from V and 2 bases from J, leaving 8 bases between. Germline assignment: CDR1 KGHSH and CDR2 LQKENI. The CDR3 is made up of 13 amino acids. The CDR3 reads CASSEGGNQPQHF. The CDR3 coding sequence is TGTGCCAGCTCCGAGGGAGGCAATCAGCCCCAGCATTTT. Complete variable domain (other parts from reference TRBV18 and TRBJ1-5): NAGVMQNPRHLVRRRGQEARLRCSPMKGHSHVYWYRQLPEEGLKFMVYLQKENIIDESGMPKERFSAEFPKEGPSILRIQQVVRGDSAAYFCASSEGGNQPQHFGDGTRLSIL.

V usage is TRBV18 and J usage is TRBJ2-5, with D unclear. V lost 6 bases, J lost 1 base, and 9 bases lay in between. Germline V lookup: CDR1 KGHSH, CDR2 LQKENI. The CDR3 length is 13 residues. The CDR3 loop reads CASSRGSQETQYF. DNA of the CDR3: TGTGCCAGCTCCCGAGGTTCCCAAGAGACCCAGTACTTC.

V usage is TRBV15 and J usage is TRBJ2-1; 9 positions agree with TRBD1. The CDR3 totals 20 residues. With V trimmed by 2 bases and J by 4 bases, 18 bases remained unmatched. Germline V CDR1 and CDR2: LNHNV, YYDKDF (reference sequence). In nucleotides, the CDR3 is TGTGCCACCAGCAGACCTTACTATGAGACCGGGACAGGGTTATACAATGAGCAGTTCTTC. It codes for CATSRPYYETGTGLYNEQFF.

The chain is built from TRBV6-5 and TRBJ1-2; D is uncertain. The CDR3 runs to 11 residues. Germline V lookup: CDR1 MNHEY, CDR2 SVGAGI. With 6 bases removed from V and 4 bases from J, the gap between germline ends came to 6 bases. CDR3 sequence (DNA): TGTGCCAGCAGCAACACCTATGGCTACACCTTC. Translation: CASSNTYGYTF.

This clone occurred once. This rearrangement joins TRBV11-3 to TRBJ2-3, with D perhaps TRBD2 (5 bases). The germline V gene has CDR1 SGHNT and CDR2 YENEEA. V was trimmed by 4 bases and J by 0 bases, leaving 11 bases between them. The CDR3 runs 15 residues. The CDR3 DNA sequence: TGTGCCAGCAGCTCGGACTCTTCTAGCACAGATACGCAGTATTTT. Translated: CASSSDSSSTDTQYF.

The chain recombines TRBV2 with TRBJ2-7; TRBD1 might be the D (8 bases). The CDR3 has 15 residues. Germline CDR1 SNHLY, CDR2 FYNNEI. Trimming cost V 3 bases and J 5 bases, with 17 bases left between them. CDR3 nucleotide sequence: TGTGCCAGCAGTGAGAACGACAGGGGAGGGAACGAGCAGTACTTC. Its protein product is CASSENDRGGNEQYF.

The chain recombines TRBV7-9 with TRBJ2-7; the match to TRBD1 covers 11 bases. The CDR3 extends over 15 amino acids. Germline CDR1 and CDR2: SEHNR and FQNEAQ (reference sequence). The V segment lost 0 bases and the J segment 9 bases; nucleotides outside the gene matches: 7. CDR3 coding DNA: TGTGCCAGCAGCTTAGCTGGGACAGGGGGATCGGGGCAGTACTTC. It yields the protein CASSLAGTGGSGQYF.

The chain uses TRBV6-2 or TRBV6-3 and TRBJ2-7; 8 bases fit TRBD1. Germline V gives CDR1 MNHEY, CDR2 SVGEGT. V lost 0 bases to trimming and J lost 4 bases; unmatched junction nucleotides: 11. This CDR3 region has 17 residues. The CDR3 spells CASSYSSSWTGTYEQYF. Written as DNA, the CDR3 is TGTGCCAGCAGTTACTCTAGTTCGTGGACAGGGACTTACGAGCAGTACTTC.

This chain joins TRBV9 and TRBJ2-5; TRBD2 aligns across 9 bases. CDR1 SGDLS and CDR2 YYNGEE come from the germline V gene. Losses at the gene ends were 0 bases for V and 2 bases for J; bases not matched to a gene: 14. The CDR3 has 19 residues. CDR3 coding DNA: TGTGCCAGCAGCGTAGGGGTCATCCAGCGGGGGGCCTTTCAAGAGACCCAGTACTTC. Translated, it gives CASSVGVIQRGAFQETQYF.